The source of this T cell receptor beta chain is a study of identical twins. Whole-study results and caveats: The study based its conclusions on cross-sectional statistical analysis and did not follow the same donors.

A single record per CDR3 protein comes from TCRdb applying MiXCR to the 5' RACE reads. This sample has about 480,000 distinct CDR3 sequences; over 12% occur once, and the top ten carry more than 0.5%. In this sample, this clonotype turned up a few times. The antigen is undetermined. These data also formed part of another study, on yellow fever vaccine responses in identical twins.

The material sequenced was CD4+ T cells sorted from blood. The sequence came from a woman under 30 in good health.

The CDR3 protein is CASSLPLGSTYEQYF. The CDR3 region has the DNA TGTGCCAGCAGCCTACCCCTTGGGTCTACCTACGAGCAGTACTTC. This chain connects TRBV28 to TRBJ2-7; D gene ambiguous. Germline lookup yields CDR1 MDHEN and CDR2 SYDVKM. The CDR3 length is 15 residues. The V and J ends lost 6 bases and 2 bases respectively, with 17 bases between them.